The next 6 T cell receptor beta chains were all read from a single sample in a study of response to subunit inactivated influenza vaccine (dated by TCRdb to 2016 to 2018). Library generation was performed with RT-PCR. The instrument given in TCRdb is Illumina HiSeq 2500. TCRdb cleaned the public reads at Q25 with fastp, built clones with MiXCR and kept in-frame beta chains. Identical CDR3 protein sequences are pooled into one entry, listed with their most common genes and DNA. This sample comprises more than 450,000 distinct CDR3 sequences, roughly 12% of them detected only once. Approximately 9.9% of the sample lies in the top ten. These data were likewise used in another study, on T cells expressing NK-cell markers. The second publication reports: TCR beta cDNA libraries were made by 5'RACE template switching that added a universal primer site and unique molecular identifiers.

The sequenced sample was PBMCs from blood, obtained on the day of vaccination. The receptors shown here come from a man aged 50-59 years who received an inactivated influenza vaccine. Donor details come from another sample of the same person, matched by shared clones.

The rearrangement uses TRBV3-1 and TRBJ1-4; 9 bases align to TRBD1. The germline gives CDR1 LGHDT, CDR2 YNNKEL (reference sequence). The CDR3 has 15 amino acids. Germline trimming cut 0 bases from V and 8 bases from J; bases unmatched to any gene: 4. The CDR3 sequence: CASSQDGTGYEKLFF. In nucleotides, the CDR3 is TGTGCCAGCAGCCAAGATGGGACAGGGTACGAAAAACTGTTTTTT.

This clonotype was picked up many times. This CDR3 is CASSSYGTFSSYNEQFF. The CDR3 bases are TGTGCCAGCAGTTCCTACGGGACTTTCAGCTCCTACAATGAGCAGTTCTTC. The rearrangement links TRBV12-3 or TRBV12-4 to TRBJ2-1; D possibly corresponds to TRBD2 (6 bases). Trimming removed 4 bases from V and 0 bases from J, with 16 bases in between. CDR3 length: 17 amino acids.

In this sample, this clonotype turned up a few times. The chain joins TRBV20-1 to TRBJ2-1; 10 positions match TRBD1. The CDR3 is 17 amino acids. V gave up 4 bases and J gave up 1 base; unmatched junction bases: 10. Germline V CDR1 and CDR2: DFQATT, SNEGSKA (reference sequence). The CDR3 reads CSAIRQGALTSYNEQFF. The CDR3 DNA reads as TGCAGTGCTATACGACAGGGGGCCCTCACTTCCTACAATGAGCAGTTCTTC.

This clonotype was seen repeatedly, ten times or more. The chain links TRBV12-3 or TRBV12-4 to TRBJ1-1; tentatively, D is TRBD1 (5 bases). V was clipped by 4 bases and J by 6 bases, with 12 bases between them. The CDR3 is 13 residues long. For the CDR3, the DNA is TGTGCCAGCAGTTCCGCAGGGATGGCTGAAGCTTTCTTT. It codes for CASSSAGMAEAFF.

J is TRBJ2-7 and V is TRBV4-2; TRBD2 aligns across 10 bases. CDR3 size: 17 residues. J was trimmed by 1 base and V by 4 bases; bases with no gene match: 10. CDR1 is LGHNA, CDR2 YNFKEQ, per germline. CDR3 residues: CASSPRGAGGYSYEQYF. In DNA, the CDR3 is TGTGCCAGCAGCCCTCGGGGAGCGGGAGGGTATTCCTACGAGCAGTACTTC.

The chain couples TRBV5-1 to TRBJ2-7; 7 bases fit TRBD1. Per germline, CDR1 SGHRS and CDR2 YFSETQ. This CDR3 comprises 15 residues. V shed 0 bases and J 4 bases; nucleotides not matched to a gene: 7. The CDR3 region is CASSLDRQGVYEQYF. The CDR3 DNA is TGCGCCAGCAGCTTGGACCGACAGGGAGTGTACGAGCAGTACTTC. Filled out from reference TRBV5-1 and TRBJ2-7, the complete variable domain reads KAGVTQTPRYLIKTRGQQVTLSCSPISGHRSVSWYQQTPGQGLQFLFEYFSETQRNKGNFPGRFSGRQFSNSRSEMNVSTLELGDSALYLCASSLDRQGVYEQYFGPGTRLTVT.